Presented here are 24 T cell receptor beta chains from one specimen sequenced in a study of T cells in Graves' hyperthyroidism and ophthalmopathy. RNA transcripts gave rise to amplified TCR beta CDR3 regions. First-round RT-PCR targeting the TCR CDR3 was performed with the HTBI primer set. TCRdb called the multiplex PCR reads again in MiXCR, with one record for every CDR3 protein. The sample shows approximately 400,000 distinct CDR3 sequences, around 15% of them seen only once. Sample: blood. These receptors were collected from a man over 45 with Graves' ophthalmopathy.

There are a few counts of this clonotype. The chain employs TRBV19 and TRBJ2-7; D may match TRBD1 or TRBD2 (5 bases each). The CDR3 is 12 residues long. Trimming took off 3 bases at V and 4 bases at J, with 7 bases between the two ends. The germline gives CDR1 LNHDA, CDR2 SQIVND (reference sequence). The CDR3 sequence: CASSIGGYEQYF. The CDR3 coding sequence is TGTGCCAGTAGTATTGGGGGTTACGAGCAGTACTTC.

This clonotype was counted ten times or more. One end of the junction is discordant with germline, which a read error may explain. V gene TRBV5-1 combines with J gene TRBJ2-7; 8 bases line up with TRBD1. This CDR3 contains 17 residues. CDR1 is SGHRS and CDR2 is YFSETQ in the germline V gene. CDR3 protein: CASSLATIGQGSDEQYF. The CDR3 DNA follows: TGCGCCAGCAGCTTGGCGACAATAGGACAGGGCTCCGACGAGCAGTACTTC. Supplemented by reference TRBV5-1 and TRBJ2-7, the full variable domain reads KAGVTQTPRYLIKTRGQQVTLSCSPISGHRSVSWYQQTPGQGLQFLFEYFSETQRNKGNFPGRFSGRQFSNSRSEMNVSTLELGDSALYLCASSLATIGQGSDEQYFGPGTRLTVT.

The sample holds many counts of this clonotype. The chain links TRBV6-6 to TRBJ2-7, with a possible D match to TRBD2 (6 bases). CDR1 is MNHNY, CDR2 SVGAGI, per germline (reference sequence). This CDR3 spans 16 amino acids. Deletions cut 0 bases from V and 2 bases from J, with 14 bases between. The CDR3: CASSYSGGGSAYEQYF. CDR3 bases: TGTGCCAGCAGTTACTCGGGGGGTGGTTCTGCCTACGAGCAGTACTTC.

This clonotype was observed at least ten times. The chain recombines TRBV18 with TRBJ2-5; the D gene is possibly TRBD2 (5 bases). The CDR3 extends over 14 amino acids. CDR1 and CDR2 from the germline V gene are KGHSH and LQKENI. Trimming took 3 bases from V and 1 from J, leaving 9 bases between them. This CDR3 reads CASSPRATQETQYF. The CDR3 DNA reads as TGTGCCAGCTCACCGAGGGCAACCCAAGAGACCCAGTACTTC.

This clonotype was recorded many times. This chain uses TRBV18 with TRBJ1-6; 7 bases align to TRBD1. This CDR3 is built from 16 residues. The V segment lost 8 bases and the J segment 9 bases; nucleotides outside the gene matches: 16. The germline V gene encodes CDR1 KGHSH and CDR2 LQKENI. CDR3 region: CASTLTGRMPGSPLHF. DNA for the CDR3: TGTGCCAGCACCTTGACAGGGAGGATGCCAGGTTCACCCCTCCACTTT.

Ten or more counts support this clonotype. The chain links TRBV10-2 to TRBJ1-2; tentative D call: TRBD1 (6 bases). Trimming took 2 bases from V and 2 from J, leaving 12 bases between them. The CDR3 is made up of 15 amino acids. Germline CDR1 is WSHSY and CDR2 is SAAADI. The DNA of the CDR3 is TGCGCCAGCAGTGAGACGATAGGGGGGAACTATGGCTACACCTTC. Translation gives CASSETIGGNYGYTF.

At least ten counts were recorded for this clonotype. V gene TRBV2 combines with J gene TRBJ1-2; the D is unclear. The CDR3 covers 12 residues. V was cut by 9 bases and J by 8 bases, with 16 bases left in between. The germline CDR1 and CDR2 sequences are SNHLY and FYNNEI. CDR3 loop: CASITGSGGYTF. The CDR3 region has the DNA TGTGCCAGTATTACGGGGTCGGGAGGCTACACCTTC.

The chain carries TRBV12-3 or TRBV12-4 and TRBJ2-7; D assignment may be TRBD1 or TRBD2 (5 bases each). V dropped 7 bases and J dropped 4 bases, with 20 bases sitting between them. This CDR3 is 15 amino acids long. The CDR3 loop is CASIPRTGEGYEQYF. The CDR3 DNA sequence: TGTGCCAGCATTCCCCGAACAGGAGAGGGTTACGAGCAGTACTTC.

This chain uses TRBV27 with TRBJ2-5; 7 positions agree with TRBD1. From germline, CDR1 is MNHEY and CDR2 SMNVEV (reference sequence). Germline trimming cut 6 bases from V and 1 base from J; bases unmatched to any gene: 11. There are 16 residues in the CDR3. The CDR3 here is CASRDFMRGPQETQYF. CDR3 nucleotides: TGTGCCAGCAGGGACTTCATGAGGGGGCCCCAAGAGACCCAGTACTTC.

The chain recombines TRBV2 with TRBJ1-4, with 10 bases fitting TRBD1. Trimming removed 4 bases from V and 7 bases from J; junction bases left unmatched: 12. Per the germline V gene, CDR1 is SNHLY and CDR2 is FYNNEI. This CDR3 spans 17 amino acids. The CDR3 coding sequence is TGTGCCAGCAGTGTACCAAGAGGGGGACAGGGGTTTGAAAAACTGTTTTTT. It encodes CASSVPRGGQGFEKLFF.

The chain is built from TRBV20-1 and TRBJ1-5; TRBD1 matches at 12 bases. The germline CDR1 and CDR2 sequences are DFQATT and SNEGSKA (reference sequence). Trimming cost V 2 bases and J 7 bases; bases outside gene matches: 9. The CDR3 runs 16 residues. The CDR3 sequence: CSARWGDRGLSQPQHF. The CDR3 bases are TGCAGTGCTAGATGGGGGGACAGGGGGCTTTCGCAGCCCCAGCATTTT.

This clonotype was counted a few times. This may stem from a read error, because a much larger clone lies one nucleotide away. This chain uses TRBV5-1 with TRBJ2-7, with 7 bases identical to TRBD1. Germline V lookup: CDR1 SGHRS, CDR2 YFSETQ. The CDR3 contains 13 residues. Here the CDR3 reads CANSPGTANEQYF. CDR3 nucleotides: TGCGCCAACAGCCCCGGGACAGCGAACGAGCAGTACTTC.

J is TRBJ2-5 and V is TRBV10-2; a possible D gene is TRBD2 (5 bases). CDR3 length: 16 amino acids. Deletions cut 0 bases from V and 7 bases from J, with 18 bases between. Germline lookup yields CDR1 WSHSY and CDR2 SAAADI. The CDR3 spells CASSESRESVRVTQYF. The CDR3 nucleotides are TGCGCCAGCAGTGAGTCCCGGGAAAGTGTCCGGGTGACCCAGTACTTC.

Concerning this clonotype itself: A much larger clone lies one base from this, so it may be a read error. V usage is TRBV20-1 and J usage is TRBJ1-1, with a tentative D call TRBD1 (5 bases). Germline-derived CDR1 and CDR2 are DFQATT and SNEGSKA (reference sequence). The CDR3 length is 12 residues. The CDR3 bases are TGCAGTGCTAGGTCAGGGAACACTGAAGTTTTCTTT. Amino acid sequence: CSARSGNTEVFF.

This clonotype was detected ten times or more. The rearrangement joins TRBV3-1 to TRBJ2-2; 8 bases align to TRBD1. Per the germline V gene, CDR1 is LGHDT and CDR2 is YNNKEL (reference sequence). CDR3 length: 14 residues. Trimming removed 8 bases from V and 4 bases from J; junction bases left unmatched: 6. The DNA for the CDR3 is TGTGCCAGCGTGGACAGGGAAACCACCGGGGAGCTGTTTTTT. Its translation: CASVDRETTGELFF. The whole variable domain, remainder taken from reference TRBV3-1 and TRBJ2-2, is DTAVSQTPKYLVTQMGNDKSIKCEQNLGHDTMYWYKQDSKKFLKIMFSYNNKELIINETVPNRFSPKSPDKAHLNLHINSLELGDSAVYFCASVDRETTGELFFGEGSRLTVL.

This clonotype came up many times. The J gene is TRBJ2-1, the V gene TRBV20-1; D not resolved. Trimming pared 6 bases from V and 4 bases from J, leaving 10 bases between. The CDR3 contains 12 residues. Germline V gene sequence: CDR1 DFQATT, CDR2 SNEGSKA (reference sequence). The CDR3 loop reads CSAAAKYNEQFF. Written as DNA, the CDR3 is TGCAGTGCGGCGGCCAAATACAATGAGCAGTTCTTC.

This clonotype was observed many times. CDR3 amino acids: CASSSPATGGSYEQYF. The CDR3 coding sequence is TGTGCCAGCAGTTCCCCAGCGACAGGGGGATCCTACGAGCAGTACTTC. This chain uses TRBV28 with TRBJ2-7, with TRBD1 matching 9 bases. This CDR3 region has 16 residues. J lost 1 base, V lost 4 bases, and 8 bases had no gene match. Germline-derived CDR1 and CDR2 are MDHEN and SYDVKM.

This clonotype was found many times. The genes are TRBV7-2 and TRBJ2-5; TRBD1 or TRBD2 may be the D gene (5 bases each). Trimming cost V 0 bases and J 0 bases, with 8 bases left between them. This CDR3 is 15 amino acids long. The germline V gene has CDR1 SGHTA and CDR2 FQGNSA. The chain's CDR3 is CASSLAGAYQETQYF. Written as DNA, the CDR3 is TGTGCCAGCAGCTTAGCCGGGGCGTACCAAGAGACCCAGTACTTC.

Only a few counts were recorded for this clonotype. A much bigger clone sits one base away, suggesting this may be a read error. The chain links TRBV20-1 to TRBJ1-2, with D maybe TRBD1 (5 bases). V lost 4 bases and J 0 bases, leaving 18 bases between the germline ends. CDR3 length: 16 amino acids. Germline V gene sequence: CDR1 DFQATT, CDR2 SNEGSKA (reference sequence). The CDR3 region is CSAKGQRRGANYGYTF. Written as DNA, the CDR3 is TGCAGTGCTAAGGGGCAGAGGCGGGGAGCTAACTATGGCTACACCTTC.

In its sample, this clonotype was seen many times. In nucleotides, the CDR3 is TGTGCCAGCAGCTTAGGGCGGCTAGCGGGTTACAATGAGCAGTTCTTC. As protein: CASSLGRLAGYNEQFF. The chain links TRBV11-2 to TRBJ2-1; TRBD2 agrees at 8 bases. After removal of 1 base from V and 4 bases from J, the junction contained 6 bases not matched to a gene. From germline, CDR1 is SGHAT and CDR2 FQNNGV. The CDR3 extends over 16 amino acids.

Ten or more counts support this clonotype. The chain combines TRBV20-1 with TRBJ1-1; unclear D gene. CDR3 length: 14 residues. Trimming took off 6 bases at V and 1 base at J, with 15 bases between the two ends. The germline V gene has CDR1 DFQATT and CDR2 SNEGSKA (reference sequence). This CDR3 reads CSAERAGWNTEAFF. The CDR3 DNA reads as TGCAGTGCAGAGAGGGCGGGTTGGAACACTGAAGCTTTCTTT.

This clonotype was counted at least ten times. The rearrangement joins TRBV5-1 to TRBJ2-3; D may be TRBD2 (6 bases). Between the trimmed V and J ends, which lost 0 bases and 5 bases, there was a span of 10 bases. Germline values: CDR1 SGHRS, CDR2 YFSETQ. The CDR3 consists of 14 residues. The CDR3 DNA follows: TGCGCCAGCAGCTTGGTACGGCGGGAAGATACGCAGTATTTT. It translates to CASSLVRREDTQYF.

The chain recombines TRBV29-1 with TRBJ1-2, with 8 bases fitting TRBD1. The trim removed 7 bases at V and 7 bases at J, leaving 8 bases unmatched. The CDR3 is made up of 12 amino acids. Germline CDR1 is SQVTM and CDR2 is ANQGSEA. This CDR3 is CSAMDRAAGYTF. In DNA, the CDR3 is TGCAGCGCGATGGACAGGGCGGCTGGCTACACCTTC.

Worth noting for this clonotype: A read error may explain this, as a much larger clone is one base away. The rearrangement joins TRBV27 to TRBJ2-7, with a tentative D call TRBD1 (5 bases). The germline gives CDR1 MNHEY, CDR2 SMNVEV (reference sequence). The CDR3 is 15 residues long. Trimming cost V 7 bases and J 0 bases, with 16 bases left between them. CDR3 protein: CASNSTDRYSYEQYF. Written as DNA, the CDR3 is TGTGCCAGCAATTCGACAGACCGGTACTCCTACGAGCAGTACTTC.